Below, 27 T cell receptor beta chains from the same sample are listed, as sequenced in a study of shared clonotypes between healthy human individuals. The table came from immunoSEQ multiplex PCR; TCRdb's copy has only in-frame clones and leaves some out. Of 2 million to 2.5 million clones in the sample, roughly 92% were seen once. Sequencing was done on a sample of naive CD4+ T cells from PBMCs. Subset specified: CD45RA+ positively selected. The source is a man between 18 and 29 years old in good health. Some clones in this sample may be carry-over from other donors' samples.

The CDR3 DNA sequence: TGTGCCTGGAGTGCAGGGTTAGAAAAACTGTTTTTT. This gives the protein CAWSAGLEKLFF. J is TRBJ1-4 and V is TRBV30; tentatively, D is TRBD1 (5 bases). The CDR3 is made up of 12 amino acids. The V end lost 1 base, the J end lost 8 bases, and 8 bases lay between the germline ends. CDR1 and CDR2 (germline): GTSNPN, SVGIG (reference sequence).

The CDR3, as DNA: TGTGCCAGCAGCTTTGGGGCAGGGGGAGCCTATGGCTACACCTTC. Protein: CASSFGAGGAYGYTF. This rearrangement joins TRBV7-3 to TRBJ1-2; 7 nucleotides line up with TRBD1. This CDR3 is built from 15 residues. The junction had 8 bases not matched to a gene; V was cut back by 3 bases and J by 4 bases. From germline, CDR1 is SGHTA and CDR2 FQGTGA.

A word on this clone: Other DNA sequences in this specimen translate into the identical CDR3. This rearrangement joins TRBV28 to TRBJ2-2; a possible D gene is TRBD1 (6 bases). This CDR3 has 14 residues. Trimming took off 5 bases at V and 6 bases at J, with 13 bases between the two ends. Per the germline V gene, CDR1 is MDHEN and CDR2 is SYDVKM. The CDR3 is CASSLQGGAGELFF. DNA of the CDR3: TGTGCCAGCAGTCTACAGGGTGGGGCCGGGGAGCTGTTTTTT.

The chain employs TRBV28 and TRBJ2-7, with D perhaps TRBD2 (6 bases). The V end lost 7 bases, the J end lost 0 bases, and 10 bases lay between the germline ends. CDR1 is MDHEN and CDR2 is SYDVKM in the germline V gene. The CDR3 length is 13 residues. This chain's CDR3 is CASKVDYSYEQYF. In DNA form, the CDR3 reads TGTGCCAGCAAGGTGGACTACTCCTACGAGCAGTACTTC. Together with reference TRBV28 and TRBJ2-7, the CDR3 gives the full variable domain: DVKVTQSSRYLVKRTGEKVFLECVQDMDHENMFWYRQDPGLGLRLIYFSYDVKMKEKGDIPEGYSVSREKKERFSLILESASTNQTSMYLCASKVDYSYEQYFGPGTRLTVT.

As concerns this clone: The same CDR3 is also encoded by other DNA sequences in this sample. The chain has TRBV2 and TRBJ2-3; D possibly uses TRBD1 or TRBD2 (5 bases each). Germline-derived CDR1 and CDR2 are SNHLY and FYNNEI. Deletions cut 6 bases from V and 0 bases from J, with 10 bases between. This CDR3 has 14 residues. CDR3 in DNA: TGTGCCAGCAGCGGGACGGCTAGCACAGATACGCAGTATTTT. Translated: CASSGTASTDTQYF.

This clone showed up just a few times. The chain combines TRBV18 with TRBJ1-3; no clear D. From germline, CDR1 is KGHSH and CDR2 LQKENI. The CDR3 has 15 amino acids. V gave up 1 base and J gave up 2 bases, with 9 bases separating them. CDR3 in amino acids: CASSPQDIAGNTIYF. The CDR3 DNA is TGTGCCAGCTCACCACAGGATATCGCTGGAAACACCATATATTTT. Filled out from reference TRBV18 and TRBJ1-3, the complete variable domain reads NAGVMQNPRHLVRRRGQEARLRCSPMKGHSHVYWYRQLPEEGLKFMVYLQKENIIDESGMPKERFSAEFPKEGPSILRIQQVVRGDSAAYFCASSPQDIAGNTIYFGEGSWLTVV.

CDR3 in amino acids: CASSIGTRTEAFF. As DNA, the CDR3 is TGCGCCAGCAGCATCGGGACGCGCACTGAAGCTTTCTTT. The chain joins TRBV5-1 to TRBJ1-1; D possibly corresponds to TRBD1 (5 bases). V was shortened by 4 bases and J by 4 bases, with 11 bases between the two germline ends. From germline, CDR1 is SGHRS and CDR2 YFSETQ. The CDR3 contains 13 residues.

To note about this clone: At the DNA level, this CDR3 is encoded by other sequences in the same sample as well. The chain uses TRBV19 and TRBJ2-1; no clear D. V was cut by 5 bases and J by 6 bases, with 8 bases left in between. The CDR3 spans 12 residues. Germline lookup yields CDR1 LNHDA and CDR2 SQIVND (reference sequence). The CDR3 DNA sequence: TGTGCCAGTAGTCCCCGACGCAATGAGCAGTTCTTC. As protein: CASSPRRNEQFF.

This chain links TRBV6-5 with TRBJ2-7; 7 bases line up with TRBD1. V lost 9 bases to trimming and J lost 6 bases; unmatched junction nucleotides: 8. CDR1 MNHEY and CDR2 SVGAGI come from the germline V gene. The length of the CDR3 is 12 residues. This CDR3 is CASSGQEGEQYF. CDR3 sequence (DNA): TGTGCCAGTTCAGGACAGGAAGGCGAGCAGTACTTC.

For this clone: Other nucleotide sequences from this sample produce the same CDR3. As DNA, the CDR3 is TGTGCCAGCTCACCACAGAGCAACACTGAAGCTTTCTTT. This sequence encodes CASSPQSNTEAFF. The chain recombines TRBV18 with TRBJ1-1; no clear D. This CDR3 comprises 13 residues. Looked up from germline, CDR1 is KGHSH and CDR2 is LQKENI. Trimming left V 1 base short and J 2 bases short, with 5 bases between.

The CDR3 coding sequence is TGTGCCAGCAGTGAAATTTCTACTACAGGAGAGCAGTACTTC. It translates to CASSEISTTGEQYF. The chain couples TRBV6-1 to TRBJ2-7, with D possibly being TRBD1 (5 bases). Germline loops: CDR1 MNHNS, CDR2 SASEGT. The CDR3 runs to 14 residues. Trimming stripped 2 bases from V and 7 bases from J, with 15 bases between.

The V and J genes are TRBV6-4 and TRBJ2-5; 8 positions agree with TRBD2. This CDR3 has 17 amino acids. Germline lookup yields CDR1 MRHNA and CDR2 SNTAGT. Germline trimming cut 3 bases from V and 4 bases from J; bases unmatched to any gene: 13. The CDR3 here is CASSEGIPGREGETQYF. CDR3 nucleotide sequence: TGTGCCAGCAGTGAGGGGATCCCGGGACGGGAGGGAGAGACCCAGTACTTC.

The V gene is TRBV5-1, the J gene TRBJ2-7; no clear D gene. Trimming took off 0 bases at V and 2 bases at J, with 6 bases between the two ends. Germline V gene sequence: CDR1 SGHRS, CDR2 YFSETQ. This CDR3 comprises 13 residues. CDR3 residues: CASSLGHPYEQYF. The CDR3 bases are TGCGCCAGCAGCTTGGGACATCCCTACGAGCAGTACTTC. Based on the CDR3 plus reference TRBV5-1 and TRBJ2-7, the full variable domain is KAGVTQTPRYLIKTRGQQVTLSCSPISGHRSVSWYQQTPGQGLQFLFEYFSETQRNKGNFPGRFSGRQFSNSRSEMNVSTLELGDSALYLCASSLGHPYEQYFGPGTRLTVT.

This rearrangement joins TRBV7-2 to TRBJ2-3; TRBD2 matches at 9 bases. With 5 bases clipped from V and 2 bases from J, the junction kept 5 bases outside the gene matches. The CDR3 is made up of 15 amino acids. Germline CDR1 is SGHTA and CDR2 is FQGNSA. The CDR3 sequence is CASSLLAGATDTQYF. CDR3 in DNA: TGTGCCAGCAGCCTGTTAGCGGGAGCCACAGATACGCAGTATTTT.

V is TRBV28 and J is TRBJ2-7; 8 bases agree with TRBD2. V trimming: 5 bases; J trimming: 6 bases; junction bases outside the gene matches: 9. CDR3 length: 14 amino acids. Looked up from germline, CDR1 is MDHEN and CDR2 is SYDVKM. CDR3 DNA: TGTGCCAGCAGTATACCCGGGGGGGGAGTCGAGCAGTACTTC. This translates into CASSIPGGGVEQYF. Drawing the rest from reference TRBV28 and TRBJ2-7, the complete variable domain is DVKVTQSSRYLVKRTGEKVFLECVQDMDHENMFWYRQDPGLGLRLIYFSYDVKMKEKGDIPEGYSVSREKKERFSLILESASTNQTSMYLCASSIPGGGVEQYFGPGTRLTVT.

The chain has TRBV2 and TRBJ2-7; 8 bases align to TRBD2. The trim removed 6 bases at V and 4 bases at J, leaving 5 bases unmatched. Looked up from germline, CDR1 is SNHLY and CDR2 is FYNNEI. The CDR3 spans 13 residues. CDR3: CASRRLALYEQYF. The CDR3 bases are TGTGCCAGCAGGAGACTAGCGTTGTACGAGCAGTACTTC.

The sample holds one count of this clone. The chain is built from TRBV6-5 and TRBJ1-2; D gene unclear. The CDR3 contains 14 residues. V shed 0 bases and J shed 4 bases, with 9 bases lying between them. Per germline, CDR1 MNHEY and CDR2 SVGAGI. As DNA, the CDR3 is TGTGCCAGCAGTTACTCGATGGGGTCCTATGGCTACACCTTC. Its translation is CASSYSMGSYGYTF.

This chain uses TRBV28 with TRBJ1-2; TRBD1 is a possible D gene (6 bases). V was clipped by 6 bases and J by 8 bases, with 22 bases between them. CDR1 and CDR2 from the germline V gene are MDHEN and SYDVKM. The CDR3 runs to 15 residues. The CDR3 coding sequence is TGTGCCAGCAGCCGGGGGCCGGGAGGGGTGCGAGGCTACACCTTC. It codes for CASSRGPGGVRGYTF.

The chain combines TRBV29-1 with TRBJ1-5; D is unclear. V was clipped by 4 bases and J by 6 bases, with 10 bases between them. This CDR3 contains 12 residues. In germline, CDR1 is SQVTM, CDR2 ANQGSEA. The CDR3 is CSVGSLGQPQHF. In DNA, the CDR3 is TGCAGCGTTGGATCTCTCGGTCAGCCCCAGCATTTT.

The chain employs TRBV27 and TRBJ2-3; D tentatively fits TRBD1 or TRBD2 (6 bases each). Trimming removed 4 bases from V and 4 bases from J, with 18 bases in between. Germline V gives CDR1 MNHEY, CDR2 SMNVEV (reference sequence). The CDR3 is 16 residues long. The CDR3: CASSSLGGSGADTQYF. The CDR3 DNA reads as TGTGCCAGCAGTTCCCTCGGGGGCTCGGGGGCAGATACGCAGTATTTT.

The rearrangement uses TRBV28 and TRBJ2-7, with 10 bases lining up with TRBD1. The CDR3 runs to 15 residues. Germline V gene sequence: CDR1 MDHEN, CDR2 SYDVKM. Losses at the gene ends were 4 bases for V and 3 bases for J; bases not matched to a gene: 6. CDR3 protein: CASSSPTGGGYEQYF. CDR3 in DNA: TGTGCCAGCAGTTCGCCGACAGGGGGCGGCTACGAGCAGTACTTC.

The V gene is TRBV11-2, the J gene TRBJ2-1; 11 nucleotides agree with TRBD2. From germline, CDR1 is SGHAT and CDR2 FQNNGV. After removal of 5 bases from V and 3 bases from J, the junction contained 3 bases not matched to a gene. The CDR3 is made up of 15 amino acids. The CDR3 loop is CASSPGTSGYNEQFF. CDR3 sequence (DNA): TGTGCCAGCAGCCCCGGGACTAGCGGCTACAATGAGCAGTTCTTC.

This clone appeared once. This chain links TRBV5-1 with TRBJ2-4; D remains ambiguous. The germline CDR1 and CDR2 sequences are SGHRS and YFSETQ. This CDR3 comprises 13 residues. Trimming shortened V by 4 bases and J by 14 bases, and 19 bases separated the two germline ends. DNA of the CDR3: TGCGCCAGCAGCCCGGGCGGTAGGGAAAGAGAGTACTTC. Translated: CASSPGGREREYF.

The chain has TRBV28 and TRBJ2-7; 11 bases are a match to TRBD2. With V trimmed by 4 bases and J by 5 bases, 10 bases remained unmatched. The CDR3 is made up of 16 amino acids. Germline V gene sequence: CDR1 MDHEN, CDR2 SYDVKM. The CDR3 DNA sequence: TGTGCCAGCAGTTCAAGTAGCGGGAGGGCCTCGGACGAGCAGTACTTC. Translating gives CASSSSSGRASDEQYF. The full variable domain, with the rest looked up from reference TRBV28 and TRBJ2-7, is DVKVTQSSRYLVKRTGEKVFLECVQDMDHENMFWYRQDPGLGLRLIYFSYDVKMKEKGDIPEGYSVSREKKERFSLILESASTNQTSMYLCASSSSSGRASDEQYFGPGTRLTVT.

In regard to this clone: This specimen includes other DNA sequences encoding the same CDR3. J is TRBJ2-7 and V is TRBV5-1, with 9 bases that match TRBD1. Germline-derived CDR1 and CDR2 are SGHRS and YFSETQ. The J segment lost 6 bases and the V segment lost 4 bases, leaving 8 bases of the junction unmatched. The CDR3 has 14 amino acids. The CDR3 DNA follows: TGCGCCAGCAGCCCGGGGACAGGGAAGGGCGAGCAGTACTTC. Its protein product is CASSPGTGKGEQYF.

The V call is TRBV5-1, the J call TRBJ2-7; D is perhaps TRBD1 (6 bases). Germline CDR1 and CDR2: SGHRS and YFSETQ. The CDR3 spans 17 residues. V was pared by 0 bases and J by 5 bases, with 21 bases between. CDR3 residues: CASSLGGLDRRADEQYF. In DNA form, the CDR3 reads TGCGCCAGCAGCTTGGGGGGATTAGACAGGAGAGCCGACGAGCAGTACTTC.

This clone has just one count. This chain uses TRBV30 with TRBJ2-1, with TRBD1 matching over 7 bases. Germline CDR1 and CDR2: GTSNPN and SVGIG (reference sequence). The CDR3 has 16 residues. With V trimmed by 0 bases and J by 2 bases, 7 bases remained unmatched. The CDR3 loop reads CAWSVLGQPPYNEQFF. CDR3 in DNA: TGTGCCTGGAGTGTACTGGGACAGCCCCCCTACAATGAGCAGTTCTTC.